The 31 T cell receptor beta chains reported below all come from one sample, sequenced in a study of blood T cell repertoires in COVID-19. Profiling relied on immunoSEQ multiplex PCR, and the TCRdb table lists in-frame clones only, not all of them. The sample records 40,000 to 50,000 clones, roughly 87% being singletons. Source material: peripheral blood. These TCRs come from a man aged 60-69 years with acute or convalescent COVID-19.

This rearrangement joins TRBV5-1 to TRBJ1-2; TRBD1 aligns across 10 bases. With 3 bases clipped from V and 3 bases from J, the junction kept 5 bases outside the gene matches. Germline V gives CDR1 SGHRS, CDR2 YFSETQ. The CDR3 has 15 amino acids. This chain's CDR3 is CASSSQTGGDYGYTF. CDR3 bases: TGCGCCAGCAGCTCTCAGACAGGGGGCGACTATGGCTACACCTTC.

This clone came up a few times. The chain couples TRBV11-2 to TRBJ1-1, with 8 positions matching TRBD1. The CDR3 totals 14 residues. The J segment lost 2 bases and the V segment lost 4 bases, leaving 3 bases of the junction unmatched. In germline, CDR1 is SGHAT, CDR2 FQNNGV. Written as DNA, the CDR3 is TGTGCCAGCAGCTCAGGACAGGGCAACACTGAAGCTTTCTTT. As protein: CASSSGQGNTEAFF.

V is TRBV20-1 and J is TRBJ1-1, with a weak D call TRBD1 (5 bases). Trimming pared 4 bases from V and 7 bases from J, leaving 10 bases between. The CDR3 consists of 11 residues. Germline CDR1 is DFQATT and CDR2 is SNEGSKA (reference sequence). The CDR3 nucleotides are TGCAGTGCTACCGCCGGGGGTGAAGCTTTCTTT. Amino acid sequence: CSATAGGEAFF.

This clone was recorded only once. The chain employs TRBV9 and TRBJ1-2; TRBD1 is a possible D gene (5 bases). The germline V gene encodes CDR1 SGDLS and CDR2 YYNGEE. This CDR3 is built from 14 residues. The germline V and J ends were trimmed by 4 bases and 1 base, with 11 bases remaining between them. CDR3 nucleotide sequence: TGTGCCAGCAGCCCGTTGACAGATAACTATGGCTACACCTTC. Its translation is CASSPLTDNYGYTF.

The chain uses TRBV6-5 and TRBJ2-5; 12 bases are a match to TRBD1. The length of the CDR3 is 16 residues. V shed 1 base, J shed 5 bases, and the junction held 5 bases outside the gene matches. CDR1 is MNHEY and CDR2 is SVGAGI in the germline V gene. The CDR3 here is CASSYFGTGGFETQYF. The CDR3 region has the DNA TGTGCCAGCAGTTACTTCGGGACAGGGGGCTTCGAGACCCAGTACTTC.

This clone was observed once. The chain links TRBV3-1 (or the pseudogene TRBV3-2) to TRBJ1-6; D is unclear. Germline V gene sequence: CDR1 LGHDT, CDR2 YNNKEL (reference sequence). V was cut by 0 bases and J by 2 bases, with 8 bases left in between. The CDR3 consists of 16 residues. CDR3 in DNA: TGTGCCAGCAGCCAAGATCCCCAGGCCTATAATTCACCCCTCCACTTT. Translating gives CASSQDPQAYNSPLHF.

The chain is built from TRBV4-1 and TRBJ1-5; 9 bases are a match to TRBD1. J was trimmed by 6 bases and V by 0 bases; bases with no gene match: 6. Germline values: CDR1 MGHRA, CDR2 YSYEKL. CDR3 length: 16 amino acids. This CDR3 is CASSQDWDRAGQPQHF. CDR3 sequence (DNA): TGCGCCAGCAGCCAAGATTGGGACAGGGCCGGTCAGCCCCAGCATTTT.

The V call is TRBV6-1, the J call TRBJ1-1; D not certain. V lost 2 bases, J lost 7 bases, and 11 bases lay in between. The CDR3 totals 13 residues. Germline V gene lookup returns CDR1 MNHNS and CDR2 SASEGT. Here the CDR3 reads CASSETNEVEAFF. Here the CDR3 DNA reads TGTGCCAGCAGTGAAACGAACGAGGTTGAAGCTTTCTTT.

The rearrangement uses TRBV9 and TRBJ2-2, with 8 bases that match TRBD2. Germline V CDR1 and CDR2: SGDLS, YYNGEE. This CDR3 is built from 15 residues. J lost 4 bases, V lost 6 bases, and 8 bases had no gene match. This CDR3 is CASTGGGSSTGELFF. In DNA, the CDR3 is TGTGCCAGCACCGGCGGGGGGAGTTCCACCGGGGAGCTGTTTTTT.

CDR3 in DNA: TGCGCCAGCAGTGGATCCCGGGGAAACACCATATATTTT. Translating it yields CASSGSRGNTIYF. The gene calls are TRBV10-1 and TRBJ1-3; D is uncertain. V lost 4 bases and J 4 bases, leaving 8 bases between the germline ends. The CDR3 runs 13 residues. The V gene's germline CDR1 is WNHNN and CDR2 SYGVQD (reference sequence).

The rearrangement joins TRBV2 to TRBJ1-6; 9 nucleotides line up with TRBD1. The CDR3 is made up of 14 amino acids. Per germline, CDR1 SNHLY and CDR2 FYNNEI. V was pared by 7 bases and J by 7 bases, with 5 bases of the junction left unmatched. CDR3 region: CASIKTGGNSPLHF. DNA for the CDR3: TGTGCCAGCATCAAGACAGGGGGAAATTCACCCCTCCACTTT.

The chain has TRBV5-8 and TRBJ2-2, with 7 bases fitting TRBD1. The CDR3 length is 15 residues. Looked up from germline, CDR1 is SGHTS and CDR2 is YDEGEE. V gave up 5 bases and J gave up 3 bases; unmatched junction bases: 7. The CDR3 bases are TGTGCCAGCAGGACACAGGGGTCTTACACCGGGGAGCTGTTTTTT. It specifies CASRTQGSYTGELFF.

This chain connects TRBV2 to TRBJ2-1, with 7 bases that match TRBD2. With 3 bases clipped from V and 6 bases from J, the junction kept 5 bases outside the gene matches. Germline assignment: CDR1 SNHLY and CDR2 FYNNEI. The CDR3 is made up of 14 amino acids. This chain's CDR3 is CASSDVGGSNEQFF. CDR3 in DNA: TGTGCCAGCAGTGACGTGGGGGGGTCCAATGAGCAGTTCTTC.

CDR3 residues: CASRLQGGNTEAFF. The CDR3 nucleotides are TGCGCCAGCAGGCTCCAGGGGGGGAACACTGAAGCTTTCTTT. The chain recombines TRBV4-3 with TRBJ1-1; TRBD1 agrees at 7 bases. Germline CDR1 LGHNA, CDR2 YSLEER. The length of the CDR3 is 14 residues. With V trimmed by 6 bases and J by 1 base, 5 bases remained unmatched.

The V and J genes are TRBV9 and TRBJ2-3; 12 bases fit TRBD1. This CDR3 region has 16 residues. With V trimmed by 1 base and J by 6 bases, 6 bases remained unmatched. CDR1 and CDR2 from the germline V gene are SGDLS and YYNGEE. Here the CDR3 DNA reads TGTGCCAGCAGCGTATTGGGACAGGGGGCGAGTGATACGCAGTATTTT. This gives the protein CASSVLGQGASDTQYF. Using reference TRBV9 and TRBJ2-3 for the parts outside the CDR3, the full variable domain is DSGVTQTPKHLITATGQRVTLRCSPRSGDLSVYWYQQSLDQGLQFLIQYYNGEERAKGNILERFSAQQFPDLHSELNLSSLELGDSALYFCASSVLGQGASDTQYFGPGTRLTVL.

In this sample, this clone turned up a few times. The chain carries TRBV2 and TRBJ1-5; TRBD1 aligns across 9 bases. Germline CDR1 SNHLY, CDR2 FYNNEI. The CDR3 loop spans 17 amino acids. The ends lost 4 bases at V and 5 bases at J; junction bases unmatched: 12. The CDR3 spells CASSVSTGGSPDQPQHF. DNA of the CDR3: TGTGCCAGCAGTGTTTCTACAGGGGGCTCCCCCGATCAGCCCCAGCATTTT.

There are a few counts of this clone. The CDR3 DNA is TGTGCCACCCAGGGGGGAAATAATGAAAAACTGTTTTTT. Translated: CATQGGNNEKLFF. The gene calls are TRBV2 and TRBJ1-4, with 7 bases identical to TRBD1. The CDR3 runs 13 residues. With V trimmed by 10 bases and J by 4 bases, 6 bases remained unmatched. The germline gives CDR1 SNHLY, CDR2 FYNNEI.

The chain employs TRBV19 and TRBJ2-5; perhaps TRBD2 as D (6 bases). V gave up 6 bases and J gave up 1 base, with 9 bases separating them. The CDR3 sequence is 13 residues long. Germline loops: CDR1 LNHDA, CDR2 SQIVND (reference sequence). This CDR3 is CASRTAGQETQYF. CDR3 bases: TGTGCCAGTAGAACAGCGGGCCAAGAGACCCAGTACTTC.

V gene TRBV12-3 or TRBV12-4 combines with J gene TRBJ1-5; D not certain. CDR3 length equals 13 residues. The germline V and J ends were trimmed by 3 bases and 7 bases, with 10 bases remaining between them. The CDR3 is CASSLNSGQPQHF. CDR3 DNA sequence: TGTGCCAGCAGTTTGAACAGTGGACAGCCCCAGCATTTT.

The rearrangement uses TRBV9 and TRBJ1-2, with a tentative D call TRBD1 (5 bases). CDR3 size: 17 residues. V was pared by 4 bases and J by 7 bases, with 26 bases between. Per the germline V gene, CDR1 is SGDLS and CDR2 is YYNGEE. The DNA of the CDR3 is TGTGCCAGCAGCCCAACCCACGAGGCCACGGGGGACTTTGGCTACACCTTC. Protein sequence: CASSPTHEATGDFGYTF.

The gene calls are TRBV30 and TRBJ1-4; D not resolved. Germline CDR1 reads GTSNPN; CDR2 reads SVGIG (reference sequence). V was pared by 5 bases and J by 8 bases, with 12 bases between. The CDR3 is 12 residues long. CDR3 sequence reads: CAWGQPGEKLFF. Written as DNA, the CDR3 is TGTGCCTGGGGGCAACCGGGGGAAAAACTGTTTTTT.

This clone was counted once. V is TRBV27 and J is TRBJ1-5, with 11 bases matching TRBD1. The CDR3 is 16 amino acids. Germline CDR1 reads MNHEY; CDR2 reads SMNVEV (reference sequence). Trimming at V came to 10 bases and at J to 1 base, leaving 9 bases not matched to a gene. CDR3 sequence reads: CATGVGTGGSNQPQHF. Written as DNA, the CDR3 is TGTGCCACCGGGGTGGGGACAGGGGGGAGCAATCAGCCCCAGCATTTT.

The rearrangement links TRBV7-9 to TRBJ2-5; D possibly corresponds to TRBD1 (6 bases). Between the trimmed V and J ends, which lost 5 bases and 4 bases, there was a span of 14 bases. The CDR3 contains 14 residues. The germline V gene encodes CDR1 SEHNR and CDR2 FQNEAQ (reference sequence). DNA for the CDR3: TGTGCCAGCAGCACCTCGACAGGAAGAGAGACCCAGTACTTC. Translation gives CASSTSTGRETQYF.

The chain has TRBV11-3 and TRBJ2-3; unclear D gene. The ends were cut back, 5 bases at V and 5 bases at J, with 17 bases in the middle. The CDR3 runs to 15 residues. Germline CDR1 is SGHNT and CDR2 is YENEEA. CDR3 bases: TGTGCCAGCAGCCCGAACCAACGGTTCTTAGATACGCAGTATTTT. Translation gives CASSPNQRFLDTQYF.

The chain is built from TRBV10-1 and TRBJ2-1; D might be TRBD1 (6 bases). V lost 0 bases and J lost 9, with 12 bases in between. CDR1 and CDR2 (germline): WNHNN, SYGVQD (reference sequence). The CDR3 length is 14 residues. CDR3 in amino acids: CASSESGQRSEQFF. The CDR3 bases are TGCGCCAGCAGTGAGTCCGGACAGAGGTCTGAGCAGTTCTTC.

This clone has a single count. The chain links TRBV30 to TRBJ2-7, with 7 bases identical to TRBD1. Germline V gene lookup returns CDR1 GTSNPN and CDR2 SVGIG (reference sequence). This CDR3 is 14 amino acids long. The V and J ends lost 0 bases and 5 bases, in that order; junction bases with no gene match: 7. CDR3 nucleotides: TGTGCCTGGAGTGTACTAGGGGGCGAAGACGAGCAGTACTTC. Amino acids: CAWSVLGGEDEQYF. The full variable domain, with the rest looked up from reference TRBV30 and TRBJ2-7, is SQTIHQWPATLVQPVGSPLSLECTVEGTSNPNLYWYRQAAGRGLQLLFYSVGIGQISSEVPQNLSASRPQDRQFILSSKKLLLSDSGFYLCAWSVLGGEDEQYFGPGTRLTVT.

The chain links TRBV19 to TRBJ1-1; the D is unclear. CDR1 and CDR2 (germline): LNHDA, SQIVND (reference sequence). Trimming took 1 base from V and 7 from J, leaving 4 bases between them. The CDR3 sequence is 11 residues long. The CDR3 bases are TGTGCCAGTAGTATAGTTTATGAAGCTTTCTTT. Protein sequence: CASSIVYEAFF.

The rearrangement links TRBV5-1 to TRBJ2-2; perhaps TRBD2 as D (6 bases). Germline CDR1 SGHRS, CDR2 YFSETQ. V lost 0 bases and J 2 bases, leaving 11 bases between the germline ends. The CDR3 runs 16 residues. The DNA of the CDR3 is TGCGCCAGCAGCTTGGACGGGACTCTCAACACCGGGGAGCTGTTTTTT. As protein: CASSLDGTLNTGELFF.

The CDR3 nucleotides read TGCGCCAGCAGCTTGGAGGGGCCTAGCAATCAGCCCCAGCATTTT. This sequence encodes CASSLEGPSNQPQHF. The chain recombines TRBV5-1 with TRBJ1-5, with a weak D call TRBD1 (5 bases). CDR1 SGHRS and CDR2 YFSETQ come from the germline V gene. This CDR3 region has 15 residues. The V gene lost 0 bases and the J gene lost 0 bases, with 7 bases spanning the gap.

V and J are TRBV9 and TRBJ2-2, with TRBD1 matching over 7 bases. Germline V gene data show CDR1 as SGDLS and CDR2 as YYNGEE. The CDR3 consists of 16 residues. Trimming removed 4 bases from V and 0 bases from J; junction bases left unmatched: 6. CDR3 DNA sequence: TGTGCCAGCAGCAAAAGACAGGGTCCGAACACCGGGGAGCTGTTTTTT. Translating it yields CASSKRQGPNTGELFF.

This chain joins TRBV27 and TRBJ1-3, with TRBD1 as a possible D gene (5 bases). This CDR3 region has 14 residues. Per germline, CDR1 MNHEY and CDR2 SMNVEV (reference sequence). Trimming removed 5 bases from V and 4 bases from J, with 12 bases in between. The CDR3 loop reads CASSLTAGGNTIYF. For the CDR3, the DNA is TGTGCCAGCAGTCTTACGGCAGGGGGAAACACCATATATTTT.